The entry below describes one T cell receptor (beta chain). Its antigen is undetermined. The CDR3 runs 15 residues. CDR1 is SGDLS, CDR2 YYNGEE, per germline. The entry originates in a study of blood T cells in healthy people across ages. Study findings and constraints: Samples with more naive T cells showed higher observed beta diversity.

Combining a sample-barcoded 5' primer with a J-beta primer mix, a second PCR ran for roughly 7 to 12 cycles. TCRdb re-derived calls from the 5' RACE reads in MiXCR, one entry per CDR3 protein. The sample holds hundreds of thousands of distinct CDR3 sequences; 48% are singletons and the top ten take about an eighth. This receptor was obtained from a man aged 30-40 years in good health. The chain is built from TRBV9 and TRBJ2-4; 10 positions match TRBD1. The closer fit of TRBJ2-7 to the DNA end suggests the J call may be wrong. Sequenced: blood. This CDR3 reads CASSEGTGALYEQYF. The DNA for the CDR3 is TGTGCCAGCAGCGAAGGGACAGGGGCCCTCTACGAGCAGTACTTC.